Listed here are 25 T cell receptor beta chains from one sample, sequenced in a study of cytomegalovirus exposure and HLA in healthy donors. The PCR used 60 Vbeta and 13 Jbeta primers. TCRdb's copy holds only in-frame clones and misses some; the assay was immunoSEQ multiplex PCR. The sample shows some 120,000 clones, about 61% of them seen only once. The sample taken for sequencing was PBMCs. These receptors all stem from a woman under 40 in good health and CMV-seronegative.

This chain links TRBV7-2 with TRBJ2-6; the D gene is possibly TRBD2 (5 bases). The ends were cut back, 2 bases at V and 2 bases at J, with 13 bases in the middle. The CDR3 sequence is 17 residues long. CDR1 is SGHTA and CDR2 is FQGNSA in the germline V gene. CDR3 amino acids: CASSLSTAGAGANVLTF. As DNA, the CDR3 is TGTGCCAGCAGCTTATCTACGGCGGGCGCTGGGGCCAACGTCCTGACTTTC. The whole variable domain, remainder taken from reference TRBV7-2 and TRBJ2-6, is GAGVSQSPSNKVTEKGKDVELRCDPISGHTALYWYRQSLGQGLEFLIYFQGNSAPDKSGLPSDRFSAERTGGSVSTLTIQRTQQEDSAVYLCASSLSTAGAGANVLTFGAGSRLTVL.

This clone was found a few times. The CDR3 DNA follows: TGTGCCAGCAGTCGTAGCGGGAGGGCAAGGTACGAGCAGTACTTC. This codes for CASSRSGRARYEQYF. J is TRBJ2-5 and V is TRBV6-5; TRBD2 aligns across 11 bases. The J call may be mistaken, given a closer DNA end match to TRBJ2-7. Germline loops: CDR1 MNHEY, CDR2 SVGAGI. The CDR3 loop spans 15 amino acids.

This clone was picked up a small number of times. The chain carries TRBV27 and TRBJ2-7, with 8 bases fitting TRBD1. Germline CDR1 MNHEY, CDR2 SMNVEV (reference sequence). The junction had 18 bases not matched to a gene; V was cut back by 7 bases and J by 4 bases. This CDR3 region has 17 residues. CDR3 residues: CASTSLGPQGAWYEQYF. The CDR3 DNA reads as TGTGCCAGCACCAGTTTGGGACCGCAGGGGGCTTGGTACGAGCAGTACTTC.

CDR3 coding DNA: TGTGCCAGCAGCGTAGGTCCAGGGGGCTCGAACACTGAAGCTTTCTTT. It yields the protein CASSVGPGGSNTEAFF. The chain uses TRBV9 and TRBJ1-1, with 8 bases matching TRBD1. Germline CDR1 SGDLS, CDR2 YYNGEE. The V and J ends lost 0 bases and 1 base, in that order; junction bases with no gene match: 5. The CDR3 contains 16 residues.

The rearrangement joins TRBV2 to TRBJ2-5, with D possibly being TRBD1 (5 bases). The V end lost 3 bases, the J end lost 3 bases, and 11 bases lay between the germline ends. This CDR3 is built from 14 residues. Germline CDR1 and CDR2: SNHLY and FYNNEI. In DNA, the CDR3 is TGTGCCAGCAGTGACCCCAGGGTGGAAGAGACCCAGTACTTC. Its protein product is CASSDPRVEETQYF.

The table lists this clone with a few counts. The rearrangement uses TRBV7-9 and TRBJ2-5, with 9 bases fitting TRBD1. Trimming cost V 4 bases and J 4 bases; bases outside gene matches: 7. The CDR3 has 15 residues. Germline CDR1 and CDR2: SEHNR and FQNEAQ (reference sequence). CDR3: CASSSTGGVRETQYF. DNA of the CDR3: TGTGCCAGCAGCTCCACAGGGGGCGTCAGAGAGACCCAGTACTTC. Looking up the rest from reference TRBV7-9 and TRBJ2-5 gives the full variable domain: DTGVSQNPRHKITKRGQNVTFRCDPISEHNRLYWYRQTLGQGPEFLTYFQNEAQLEKSRLLSDRFSAERPKGSFSTLEIQRTEQGDSAMYLCASSSTGGVRETQYFGPGTRLLVL.

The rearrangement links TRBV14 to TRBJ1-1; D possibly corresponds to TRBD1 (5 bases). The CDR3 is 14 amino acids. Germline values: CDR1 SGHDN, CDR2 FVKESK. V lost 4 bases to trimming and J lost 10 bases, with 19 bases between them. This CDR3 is CASSRQGEPFVAFF. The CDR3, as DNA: TGTGCCAGCAGCCGACAAGGGGAACCTTTCGTAGCTTTCTTT.

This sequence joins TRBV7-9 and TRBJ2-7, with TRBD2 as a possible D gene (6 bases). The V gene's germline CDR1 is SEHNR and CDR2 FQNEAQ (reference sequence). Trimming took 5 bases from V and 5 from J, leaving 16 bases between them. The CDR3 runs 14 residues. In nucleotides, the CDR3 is TGTGCCAGCAGCGGAACGGGACTCTGGGACGAGCAGTACTTC. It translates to CASSGTGLWDEQYF.

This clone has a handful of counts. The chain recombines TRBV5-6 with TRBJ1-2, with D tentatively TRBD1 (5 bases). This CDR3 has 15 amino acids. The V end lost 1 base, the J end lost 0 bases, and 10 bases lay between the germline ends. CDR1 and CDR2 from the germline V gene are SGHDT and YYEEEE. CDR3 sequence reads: CASSLMWGANYGYTF. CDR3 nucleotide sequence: TGTGCCAGCAGCTTGATGTGGGGCGCTAACTATGGCTACACCTTC.

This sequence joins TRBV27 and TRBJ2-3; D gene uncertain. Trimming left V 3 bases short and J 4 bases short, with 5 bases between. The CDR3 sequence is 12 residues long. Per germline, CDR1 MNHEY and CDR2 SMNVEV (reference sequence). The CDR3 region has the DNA TGTGCCAGCAGTTTCATTGCAGATACGCAGTATTTT. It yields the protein CASSFIADTQYF.

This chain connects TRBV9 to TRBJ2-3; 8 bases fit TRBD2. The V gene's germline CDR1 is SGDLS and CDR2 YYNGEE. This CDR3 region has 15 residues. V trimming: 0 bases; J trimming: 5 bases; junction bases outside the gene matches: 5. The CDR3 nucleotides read TGTGCCAGCAGCGTAGGTCGGCTAGCGGGAGATACGCAGTATTTT. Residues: CASSVGRLAGDTQYF.

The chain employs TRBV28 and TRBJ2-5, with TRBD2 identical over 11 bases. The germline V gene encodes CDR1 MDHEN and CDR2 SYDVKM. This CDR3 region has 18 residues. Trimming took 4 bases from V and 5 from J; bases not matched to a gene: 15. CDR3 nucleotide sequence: TGTGCCAGCAGTTCGTTCTATATAACTAGCGGGAGTTCGGAGACCCAGTACTTC. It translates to CASSSFYITSGSSETQYF.

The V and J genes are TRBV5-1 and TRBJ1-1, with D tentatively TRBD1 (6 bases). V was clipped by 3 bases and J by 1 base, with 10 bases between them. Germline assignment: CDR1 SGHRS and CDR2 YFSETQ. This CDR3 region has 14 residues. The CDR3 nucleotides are TGCGCCAGCAGCTACTTGACAGGGAACACTGAAGCTTTCTTT. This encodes CASSYLTGNTEAFF.

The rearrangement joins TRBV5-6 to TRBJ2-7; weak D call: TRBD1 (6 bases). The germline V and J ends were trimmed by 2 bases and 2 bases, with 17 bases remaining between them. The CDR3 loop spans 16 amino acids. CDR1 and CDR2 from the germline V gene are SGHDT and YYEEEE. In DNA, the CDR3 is TGTGCCAGCAGCTTATGGTCGGGACAAACAACCTACGAGCAGTACTTC. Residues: CASSLWSGQTTYEQYF. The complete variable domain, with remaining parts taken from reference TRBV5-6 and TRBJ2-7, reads DAGVTQSPTHLIKTRGQQVTLRCSPKSGHDTVSWYQQALGQGPQFIFQYYEEEERQRGNFPDRFSGHQFPNYSSELNVNALLLGDSALYLCASSLWSGQTTYEQYFGPGTRLTVT.

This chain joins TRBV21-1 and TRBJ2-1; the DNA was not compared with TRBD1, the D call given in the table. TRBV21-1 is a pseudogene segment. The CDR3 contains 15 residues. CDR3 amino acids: CASIHRKGPYNEQFF. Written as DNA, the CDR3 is TGTGCCAGCATCCATCGTAAGGGGCCCTACAATGAGCAGTTCTTC.

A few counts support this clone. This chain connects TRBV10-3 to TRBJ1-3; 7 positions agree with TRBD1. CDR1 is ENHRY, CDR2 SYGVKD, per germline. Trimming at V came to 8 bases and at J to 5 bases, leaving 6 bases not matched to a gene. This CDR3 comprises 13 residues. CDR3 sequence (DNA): TGTGCCATCGCCGGGACAGACCGAAACACCATATATTTT. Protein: CAIAGTDRNTIYF.

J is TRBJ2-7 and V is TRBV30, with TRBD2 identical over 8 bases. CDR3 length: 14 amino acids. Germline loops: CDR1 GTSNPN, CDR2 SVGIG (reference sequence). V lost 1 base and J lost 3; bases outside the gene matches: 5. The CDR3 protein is CAWSAGTSVYEQYF. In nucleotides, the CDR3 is TGTGCCTGGAGTGCCGGGACTAGTGTCTACGAGCAGTACTTC.

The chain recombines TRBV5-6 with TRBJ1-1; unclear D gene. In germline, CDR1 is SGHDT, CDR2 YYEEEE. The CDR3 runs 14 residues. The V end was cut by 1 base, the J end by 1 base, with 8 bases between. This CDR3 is CASSLTVKNTEAFF. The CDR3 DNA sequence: TGTGCCAGCAGCTTGACGGTCAAGAACACTGAAGCTTTCTTT.

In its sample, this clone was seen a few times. The CDR3 region has the DNA TGCGCCAGCAGCTTGGTTGGGCGGGGCGAGCAGTACTTC. This codes for CASSLVGRGEQYF. This rearrangement joins TRBV5-1 to TRBJ2-7; TRBD2 might be the D (6 bases). In germline, CDR1 is SGHRS, CDR2 YFSETQ. The CDR3 extends over 13 amino acids. The V end lost 0 bases, the J end lost 6 bases, and 10 bases lay between the germline ends.

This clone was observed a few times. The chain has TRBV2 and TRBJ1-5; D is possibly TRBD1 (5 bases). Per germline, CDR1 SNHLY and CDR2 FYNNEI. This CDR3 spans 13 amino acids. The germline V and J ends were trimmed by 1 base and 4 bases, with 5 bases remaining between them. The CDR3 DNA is TGTGCCAGCAGTGAAGAGGGGAATCAGCCCCAGCATTTT. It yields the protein CASSEEGNQPQHF.

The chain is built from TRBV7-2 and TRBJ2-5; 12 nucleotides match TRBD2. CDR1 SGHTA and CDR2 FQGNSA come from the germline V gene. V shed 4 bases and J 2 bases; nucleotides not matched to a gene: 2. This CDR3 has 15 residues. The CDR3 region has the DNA TGTGCCAGCAGCTGGACTAGCGGGATTCAAGAGACCCAGTACTTC. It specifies CASSWTSGIQETQYF.

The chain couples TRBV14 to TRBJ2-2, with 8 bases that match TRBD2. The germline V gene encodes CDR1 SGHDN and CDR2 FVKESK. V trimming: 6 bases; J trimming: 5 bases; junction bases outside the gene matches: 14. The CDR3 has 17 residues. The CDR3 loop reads CASSQRAAGVGTGELFF. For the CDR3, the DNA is TGTGCCAGCAGTCAAAGGGCAGCGGGAGTTGGTACCGGGGAGCTGTTTTTT. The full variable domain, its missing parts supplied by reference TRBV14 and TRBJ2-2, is EAGVTQFPSHSVIEKGQTVTLRCDPISGHDNLYWYRRVMGKEIKFLLHFVKESKQDESGMPNNRFLAERTGGTYSTLKVQPAELEDSGVYFCASSQRAAGVGTGELFFGEGSRLTVL.

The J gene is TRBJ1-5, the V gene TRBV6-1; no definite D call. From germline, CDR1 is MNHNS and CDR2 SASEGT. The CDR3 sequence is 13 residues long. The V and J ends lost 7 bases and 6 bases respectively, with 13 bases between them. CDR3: CASNTPAGQPQHF. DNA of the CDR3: TGTGCCAGCAATACGCCAGCGGGTCAGCCCCAGCATTTT.

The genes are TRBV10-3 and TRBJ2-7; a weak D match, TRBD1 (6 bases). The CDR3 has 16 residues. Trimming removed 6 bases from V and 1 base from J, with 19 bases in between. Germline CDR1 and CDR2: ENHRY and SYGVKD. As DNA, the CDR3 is TGTGCCATCAGCCTCAGATACAGGGTAGAGTCCTACGAGCAGTACTTC. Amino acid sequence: CAISLRYRVESYEQYF.

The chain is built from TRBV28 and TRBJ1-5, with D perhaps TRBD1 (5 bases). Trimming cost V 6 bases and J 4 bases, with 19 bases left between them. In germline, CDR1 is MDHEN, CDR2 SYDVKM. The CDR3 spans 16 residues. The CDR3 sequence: CASSPAVDSGNQPQHF. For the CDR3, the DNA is TGTGCCAGCAGCCCCGCAGTCGACAGTGGTAATCAGCCCCAGCATTTT. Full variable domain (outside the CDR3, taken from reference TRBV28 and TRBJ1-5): DVKVTQSSRYLVKRTGEKVFLECVQDMDHENMFWYRQDPGLGLRLIYFSYDVKMKEKGDIPEGYSVSREKKERFSLILESASTNQTSMYLCASSPAVDSGNQPQHFGDGTRLSIL.